This TCR beta chain was captured by sequencing in a study of CD8 T cells in Susac syndrome. This CDR3 spans 14 amino acids. Germline V gene sequence: CDR1 DFQATT, CDR2 SNEGSKA (reference sequence). Trimming pared 6 bases from V and 2 bases from J, leaving 15 bases between. Random hexamers primed reverse transcription of about 0.45 to 1 ug RNA. TCRdb reprocessed the immunoSEQ multiplex PCR reads with MiXCR, giving one entry per CDR3 protein. The data contain approximately 150,000 distinct CDR3 sequences, about 94% of them seen just once; the ten biggest clones take up 0.065% to 0.095%. Sequencing was done on a sample of CD4+ T cells from PBMCs. The clonotype was recovered from a human donor with Susac syndrome. The chain employs TRBV20-1 and TRBJ2-3; tentative D call: TRBD2 (7 bases). The CDR3 DNA sequence: TGCAGTGCCGGACAGCGGGGAAACACAGATACGCAGTATTTT. Amino acid sequence: CSAGQRGNTDTQYF.